The T cell receptor (beta chain) described here comes from a study of CD8 T cells in Susac syndrome. Study-level results: In Susac syndrome, CD4+ T cell repertoires lacked any clonal expansion. Individuals included in the TCR sequencing and HLA analysis were acknowledged by the study to be relatively few in number.

RNA in amounts of roughly 0.5 to 1 ug was reverse transcribed with random hexamers. Amplification of TCR beta CDR3 used immunoSEQ multiplex PCR across 54 Vbeta and 13 Jbeta. TCRdb re-derived calls from the immunoSEQ multiplex PCR reads in MiXCR, one entry per CDR3 protein. Of about 150,000 distinct CDR3 sequences listed, 90% to 96% are singletons. The CDR3 covers 16 residues. Germline CDR1 and CDR2: SGHVS and FQNEAQ. The ends were cut back, 4 bases at V and 4 bases at J, with 19 bases in the middle. With respect to this clonotype: No antigen is known for it.

The sample was CD4+ T cells from PBMCs. The receptor comes from a human donor with Susac syndrome. The genes are TRBV7-8 and TRBJ1-2; D call uncertain. In DNA, the CDR3 is TGTGCCAGCAGCTCTTACGGCCGCGGCCCTAGCTATGGCTACACCTTC. It specifies CASSSYGRGPSYGYTF.